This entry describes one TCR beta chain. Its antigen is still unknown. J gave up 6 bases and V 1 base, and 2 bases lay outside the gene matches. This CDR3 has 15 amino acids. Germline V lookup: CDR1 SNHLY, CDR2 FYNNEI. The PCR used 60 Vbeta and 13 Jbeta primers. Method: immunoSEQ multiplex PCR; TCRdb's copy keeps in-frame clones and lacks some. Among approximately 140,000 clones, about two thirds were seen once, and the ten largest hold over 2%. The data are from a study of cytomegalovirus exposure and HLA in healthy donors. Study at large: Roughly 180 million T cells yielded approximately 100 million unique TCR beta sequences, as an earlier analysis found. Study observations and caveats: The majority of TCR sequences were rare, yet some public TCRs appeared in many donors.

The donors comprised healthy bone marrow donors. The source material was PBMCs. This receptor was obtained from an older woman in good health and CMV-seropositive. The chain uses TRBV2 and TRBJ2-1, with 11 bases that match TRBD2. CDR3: CASSEEGLAGNEQFF. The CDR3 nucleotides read TGTGCCAGCAGTGAAGAAGGACTAGCGGGCAATGAGCAGTTCTTC.